The 28 T cell receptor beta chains below all came from one sample that was sequenced in a study of T cells in localized non-small cell lung cancer. Repertoires were generated with immunoSEQ multiplex PCR, while TCRdb's copy carries only in-frame clones and drops some. Of about 3,500 clones listed, approximately 18% are singletons. The sample here was lung tumor tissue, taken before any cancer treatment. These receptors were obtained from a female donor older than 55 with stage II lung adenocarcinoma.

By its share, this clone is medium-sized. The gene calls are TRBV6-8 and TRBJ2-7; the D is unclear. Between the trimmed V and J ends, which lost 0 bases and 3 bases, there was a span of 6 bases. Germline loops: CDR1 MNHGY, CDR2 SAAAGT. The CDR3 spans 13 residues. CDR3 in DNA: TGTGCCAGCAGTTACTCCGCCGACTACGAGCAGTACTTC. It specifies CASSYSADYEQYF.

The CDR3 protein is CASSLVGGPGELFF. The DNA for the CDR3 is TGCGCCAGCAGCTTGGTTGGAGGGCCCGGGGAGCTGTTTTTT. The rearrangement links TRBV5-1 to TRBJ2-2; a weak D match, TRBD2 (6 bases). The V gene's germline CDR1 is SGHRS and CDR2 YFSETQ. V was pared by 0 bases and J by 6 bases, with 9 bases between. This CDR3 is built from 14 residues.

This clone was seen a few times. The chain recombines TRBV6-1 with TRBJ1-3; unclear D gene. CDR1 MNHNS and CDR2 SASEGT come from the germline V gene. Trimming pared 1 base from V and 0 bases from J, leaving 7 bases between. This CDR3 is 15 amino acids long. CDR3 protein: CASSEEEGSGNTIYF. The CDR3 coding sequence is TGTGCCAGCAGTGAAGAGGAGGGCTCTGGAAACACCATATATTTT.

In nucleotides, the CDR3 is TGCGCCAGCAGTGATGCTAGGGGAGATTCCTACAATGAGCAGTTCTTC. Amino acids: CASSDARGDSYNEQFF. The rearrangement joins TRBV10-2 to TRBJ2-1; D may be TRBD1 or TRBD2 (5 bases each). V was shortened by 3 bases and J by 1 base, with 13 bases between the two germline ends. This CDR3 contains 16 residues. Germline V CDR1 and CDR2: WSHSY, SAAADI.

In this sample, this clone turned up many times. The rearrangement uses TRBV6-8 and TRBJ2-2; 7 bases are a match to TRBD2. Germline values: CDR1 MNHGY, CDR2 SAAAGT. Trimming took 5 bases from V and 4 from J; bases not matched to a gene: 10. This CDR3 contains 16 residues. CDR3 DNA sequence: TGTGCCAGCAGTGCCCCAAGGGCGGGGGTCACCGGGGAGCTGTTTTTT. Translating it yields CASSAPRAGVTGELFF.

The V and J genes are TRBV11-3 and TRBJ2-1; D is uncertain. Germline CDR1 is SGHNT and CDR2 is YENEEA. This CDR3 region has 14 residues. V lost 1 base, J lost 7 bases, and 11 bases lay in between. The CDR3 nucleotides read TGTGCCAGCAGCTTAGGTCTCGTTACTAATGAGCAGTTCTTC. Translated, it gives CASSLGLVTNEQFF.

A few counts support this clone. The V call is TRBV5-1, the J call TRBJ2-7; tentative D call: TRBD2 (6 bases). The germline CDR1 and CDR2 sequences are SGHRS and YFSETQ. Trimming left V 3 bases short and J 4 bases short, with 17 bases between. The CDR3 is made up of 15 amino acids. The CDR3 DNA reads TGCGCCAGCAGCTCGGAGGGCAGGTACGGGTACGAGCAGTACTTC. Translated, it gives CASSSEGRYGYEQYF.

The table lists this clone with a few counts. The V gene is TRBV11-3, the J gene TRBJ1-5; possible D gene TRBD1, 6 bases. The ends were cut back, 5 bases at V and 1 base at J, with 12 bases in the middle. This CDR3 has 15 amino acids. CDR1 is SGHNT and CDR2 is YENEEA in the germline V gene. The CDR3 region is CASSRTGSSNQPQHF. The CDR3 nucleotides read TGTGCCAGCAGCCGCACAGGGTCCAGCAATCAGCCCCAGCATTTT.

This clone was seen a few times. J is TRBJ1-5 and V is TRBV6-8; 8 bases match TRBD1. Looked up from germline, CDR1 is MNHGY and CDR2 is SAAAGT. Trimming at V came to 4 bases and at J to 2 bases, leaving 4 bases not matched to a gene. The CDR3 covers 15 residues. CDR3 coding DNA: TGTGCCAGCAGTTTGAAGACAGGGGGCAATCAGCCCCAGCATTTT. This gives the protein CASSLKTGGNQPQHF.

The V call is TRBV6-8, the J call TRBJ2-7; D is undetermined. Germline-derived CDR1 and CDR2 are MNHGY and SAAAGT. This CDR3 contains 13 residues. V lost 5 bases to trimming and J lost 0 bases, with 8 bases between them. As DNA, the CDR3 is TGTGCCAGCAGTCTCGCGAGCTCCTACGAGCAGTACTTC. This gives the protein CASSLASSYEQYF.

The chain employs TRBV14 and TRBJ2-5; 7 bases line up with TRBD1. This CDR3 has 15 amino acids. Looked up from germline, CDR1 is SGHDN and CDR2 is FVKESK. The ends lost 5 bases at V and 2 bases at J; junction bases unmatched: 8. CDR3 amino acids: CASSFYRGLQETQYF. CDR3 DNA sequence: TGTGCCAGCAGCTTTTACAGGGGCTTACAAGAGACCCAGTACTTC.

This chain connects TRBV19 to TRBJ2-1; D possibly corresponds to TRBD2 (5 bases). This CDR3 has 14 residues. Germline assignment: CDR1 LNHDA and CDR2 SQIVND (reference sequence). Trimming stripped 1 base from V and 5 bases from J, with 9 bases between. The CDR3 region is CASSIASGNNEQFF. CDR3 coding DNA: TGTGCCAGTAGTATAGCCAGCGGCAACAATGAGCAGTTCTTC.

In this sample, this clone turned up a few times. The V call is TRBV11-3, the J call TRBJ2-3, with TRBD2 identical over 7 bases. Unmatched junction bases numbered 6, after V lost 4 bases and J lost 2 bases. From germline, CDR1 is SGHNT and CDR2 YENEEA. CDR3 length equals 15 residues. The CDR3 here is CASSSSGMNTDTQYF. Here the CDR3 DNA reads TGTGCCAGCAGCTCCAGCGGGATGAACACAGATACGCAGTATTTT. The complete variable domain, with remaining parts taken from reference TRBV11-3 and TRBJ2-3, reads EAGVVQSPRYKIIEKKQPVAFWCNPISGHNTLYWYLQNLGQGPELLIRYENEEAVDDSQLPKDRFSAERLKGVDSTLKIQPAELGDSAVYLCASSSSGMNTDTQYFGPGTRLTVL.

This clone turned up a few times. CDR3 nucleotide sequence: TGTGCCAGCAAGGGACAGGGAAACACTGAAGCTTTCTTT. Protein sequence: CASKGQGNTEAFF. This chain connects TRBV28 to TRBJ1-1, with 9 bases aligning to TRBD1. Germline-derived CDR1 and CDR2 are MDHEN and SYDVKM. The CDR3 length is 13 residues. Trimming at V came to 7 bases and at J to 2 bases, leaving 2 bases not matched to a gene.

This clone was seen at least ten times. The rearrangement joins TRBV7-2 to TRBJ2-2; D gene unclear. Germline lookup yields CDR1 SGHTA and CDR2 FQGNSA. V was cut by 1 base and J by 5 bases, with 5 bases left in between. CDR3 length: 13 amino acids. The CDR3, as DNA: TGTGCCAGCAGCTTAGGGGCGACCGGGGAGCTGTTTTTT. As protein: CASSLGATGELFF.

This clone was observed a handful of times. This chain connects TRBV11-3 to TRBJ2-1; 9 positions agree with TRBD2. Germline values: CDR1 SGHNT, CDR2 YENEEA. The V segment lost 6 bases and the J segment 6 bases; nucleotides outside the gene matches: 12. The CDR3 sequence is 16 residues long. CDR3 in amino acids: CASSLARGRATNEQFF. CDR3 in DNA: TGTGCCAGCAGTCTTGCCCGCGGGAGGGCCACCAATGAGCAGTTCTTC.

The chain recombines TRBV19 with TRBJ1-2; possible D gene TRBD1, 6 bases. Germline CDR1 LNHDA, CDR2 SQIVND (reference sequence). This CDR3 has 11 residues. V was pared by 6 bases and J by 8 bases, with 10 bases between. CDR3 DNA sequence: TGTGCCAGTAGACAGGGTGGAGGCTACACCTTC. Residues: CASRQGGGYTF.

There are a few counts of this clone. This chain connects TRBV6-8 to TRBJ2-7; TRBD1 aligns across 7 bases. Germline trimming cut 5 bases from V and 3 bases from J; bases unmatched to any gene: 4. Germline lookup yields CDR1 MNHGY and CDR2 SAAAGT. The CDR3 extends over 13 amino acids. The CDR3 spells CASSDYRGYEQYF. The DNA of the CDR3 is TGTGCCAGCAGTGATTACAGGGGCTACGAGCAGTACTTC.

This clone has a handful of counts. The genes are TRBV6-8 and TRBJ2-7; tentatively, D is TRBD2 (6 bases). V was trimmed by 6 bases and J by 5 bases, leaving 17 bases between them. The CDR3 totals 14 residues. CDR1 is MNHGY, CDR2 SAAAGT, per germline. The CDR3 region has the DNA TGTGCCAGCAGATCCGGGACTTTAGCCAACGAGCAGTACTTC. Protein sequence: CASRSGTLANEQYF.

The chain employs TRBV4-1 and TRBJ2-2; D is unresolved. Trimming cost V 4 bases and J 4 bases, with 7 bases left between them. CDR1 is MGHRA, CDR2 YSYEKL, per germline. There are 13 residues in the CDR3. In DNA, the CDR3 is TGCGCCAGCAGCCCCCAGACCACCGGGGAGCTGTTTTTT. Translating gives CASSPQTTGELFF.

There are a few counts of this clone. This chain joins TRBV19 and TRBJ1-5; TRBD1 matches at 7 bases. CDR1 is LNHDA, CDR2 SQIVND, per germline (reference sequence). V dropped 6 bases and J dropped 0; count of bases not matched to a gene: 5. The CDR3 is 15 amino acids. The CDR3 region has the DNA TGTGCCAGTAGATCCGGGACAGCTAGCAATCAGCCCCAGCATTTT. This codes for CASRSGTASNQPQHF.

The chain recombines TRBV14 with TRBJ2-7, with D unclear. The CDR3 is made up of 14 amino acids. Germline V gene data show CDR1 as SGHDN and CDR2 as FVKESK. V lost 6 bases to trimming and J lost 5 bases, with 17 bases between them. CDR3 sequence reads: CASRYRYRSDEQYF. The CDR3 DNA sequence: TGTGCCAGCAGATACCGATATCGGAGCGACGAGCAGTACTTC.

This clone is judged medium-sized. This rearrangement joins TRBV6-8 to TRBJ1-1; D uncertain. Trimming cost V 0 bases and J 3 bases, with 17 bases left between them. The CDR3 runs 17 residues. Per germline, CDR1 MNHGY and CDR2 SAAAGT. DNA for the CDR3: TGTGCCAGCAGTTACTCATCTGGAGGAAAGAGAGACACTGAAGCTTTCTTT. Its translation: CASSYSSGGKRDTEAFF.

The rearrangement joins TRBV6-8 to TRBJ1-1, with a possible D match to TRBD1 (5 bases). This CDR3 has 13 residues. The germline CDR1 and CDR2 sequences are MNHGY and SAAAGT. Trimming removed 6 bases from V and 3 bases from J, with 11 bases in between. CDR3 sequence reads: CASRRREDTEAFF. DNA of the CDR3: TGTGCCAGCAGGCGCAGGGAGGACACTGAAGCTTTCTTT.

This clone was seen a handful of times. The chain is built from TRBV2 and TRBJ1-4; D possibly corresponds to TRBD1 (6 bases). V lost 8 bases to trimming and J lost 5 bases, with 12 bases between them. This CDR3 has 13 amino acids. From germline, CDR1 is SNHLY and CDR2 FYNNEI. The CDR3 reads CASERTENEKLFF. The CDR3 bases are TGTGCCAGCGAGAGGACAGAGAATGAAAAACTGTTTTTT. Looking up the rest from reference TRBV2 and TRBJ1-4 gives the full variable domain: EPEVTQTPSHQVTQMGQEVILRCVPISNHLYFYWYRQILGQKVEFLVSFYNNEISEKSEIFDDQFSVERPDGSNFTLKIRSTKLEDSAMYFCASERTENEKLFFGSGTQLSVL.

The chain links TRBV29-1 to TRBJ1-2, with 7 nucleotides matching TRBD1. The CDR3 is 16 amino acids. V shed 5 bases and J 5 bases; nucleotides not matched to a gene: 17. The V gene's germline CDR1 is SQVTM and CDR2 ANQGSEA. CDR3 sequence (DNA): TGCAGCGTTCGGCAACTGACAGGGAAGAAAGGTTATGGCTACACCTTC. Translation: CSVRQLTGKKGYGYTF.

The chain employs TRBV14 and TRBJ2-1; 9 bases align to TRBD2. The CDR3 consists of 15 residues. J lost 4 bases, V lost 6 bases, and 7 bases had no gene match. Germline assignment: CDR1 SGHDN and CDR2 FVKESK. CDR3 sequence: CASRQLAGEYNEQFF. CDR3 DNA sequence: TGTGCCAGCAGACAATTAGCGGGAGAGTACAATGAGCAGTTCTTC.

This clone is termed large (0.1 to 1%). The CDR3 coding sequence is TGTGCCAGCAGTTACTCCCGGTCCCACACTGAAGCTTTCTTT. Translating gives CASSYSRSHTEAFF. The gene calls are TRBV6-8 and TRBJ1-1; no firm D call. The germline V and J ends were trimmed by 0 bases and 3 bases, with 8 bases remaining between them. This CDR3 is built from 14 residues. Germline assignment: CDR1 MNHGY and CDR2 SAAAGT.